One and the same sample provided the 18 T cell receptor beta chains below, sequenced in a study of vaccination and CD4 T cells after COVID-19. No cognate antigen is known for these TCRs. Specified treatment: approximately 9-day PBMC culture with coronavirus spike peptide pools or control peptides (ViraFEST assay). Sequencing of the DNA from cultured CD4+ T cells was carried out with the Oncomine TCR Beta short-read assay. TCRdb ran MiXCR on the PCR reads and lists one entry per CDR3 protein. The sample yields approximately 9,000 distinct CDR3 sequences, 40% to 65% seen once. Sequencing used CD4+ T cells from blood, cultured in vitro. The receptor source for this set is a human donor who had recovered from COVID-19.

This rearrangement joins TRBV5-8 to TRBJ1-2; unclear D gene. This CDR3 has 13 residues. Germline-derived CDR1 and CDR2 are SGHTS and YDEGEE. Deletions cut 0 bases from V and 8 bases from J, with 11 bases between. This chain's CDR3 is CASSLGNSGGYTF. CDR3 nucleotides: TGTGCCAGCAGCTTGGGAAACAGCGGCGGCTACACCTTC.

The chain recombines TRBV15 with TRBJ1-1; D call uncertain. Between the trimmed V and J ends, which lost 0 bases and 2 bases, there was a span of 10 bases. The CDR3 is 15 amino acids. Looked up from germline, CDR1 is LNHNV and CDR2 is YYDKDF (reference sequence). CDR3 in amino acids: CATSREPTANTEAFF. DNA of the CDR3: TGTGCCACCAGCAGAGAACCGACGGCTAACACTGAAGCTTTCTTT.

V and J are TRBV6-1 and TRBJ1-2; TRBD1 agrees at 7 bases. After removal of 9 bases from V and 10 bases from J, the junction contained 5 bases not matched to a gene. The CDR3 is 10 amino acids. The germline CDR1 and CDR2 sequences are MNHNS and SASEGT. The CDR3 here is CARGGQPYTF. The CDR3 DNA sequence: TGTGCCAGGGGGGGACAGCCCTACACCTTC.

CDR3 residues: CASSLAHSQETQYF. Written as DNA, the CDR3 is TGTGCCAGCAGCTTAGCGCACAGCCAAGAGACCCAGTACTTC. The rearrangement uses TRBV7-8 and TRBJ2-5, with D unclear. Deletions cut 0 bases from V and 1 base from J, with 6 bases between. The CDR3 is 14 amino acids. Germline V CDR1 and CDR2: SGHVS, FQNEAQ.

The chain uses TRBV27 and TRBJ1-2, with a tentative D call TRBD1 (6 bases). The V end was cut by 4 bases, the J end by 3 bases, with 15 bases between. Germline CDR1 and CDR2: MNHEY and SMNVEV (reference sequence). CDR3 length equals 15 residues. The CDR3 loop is CASSSRGQGYYGYTF. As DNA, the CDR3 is TGTGCCAGCAGTTCCCGGGGGCAGGGGTACTATGGCTACACCTTC.

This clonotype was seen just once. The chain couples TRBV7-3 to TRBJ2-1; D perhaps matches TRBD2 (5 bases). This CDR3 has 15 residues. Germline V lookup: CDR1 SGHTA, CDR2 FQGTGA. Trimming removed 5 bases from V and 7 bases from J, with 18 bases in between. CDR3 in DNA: TGTGCCAGCAGCCCTACTAGTGACTCGGGGAATGAGCAGTTCTTC. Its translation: CASSPTSDSGNEQFF.

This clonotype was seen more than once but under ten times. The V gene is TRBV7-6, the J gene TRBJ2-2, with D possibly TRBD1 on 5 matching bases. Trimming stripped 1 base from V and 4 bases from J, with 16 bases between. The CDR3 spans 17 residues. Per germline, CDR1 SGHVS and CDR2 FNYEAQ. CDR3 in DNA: TGTGCCAGCAGCTTAGTCAGGACAACTGTTCTCACCGGGGAGCTGTTTTTT. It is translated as CASSLVRTTVLTGELFF.

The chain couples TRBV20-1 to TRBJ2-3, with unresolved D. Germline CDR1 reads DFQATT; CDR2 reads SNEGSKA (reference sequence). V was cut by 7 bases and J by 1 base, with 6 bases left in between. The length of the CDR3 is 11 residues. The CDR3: CSVSRTDTQYF. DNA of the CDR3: TGCAGTGTCTCGCGCACAGATACGCAGTATTTT.

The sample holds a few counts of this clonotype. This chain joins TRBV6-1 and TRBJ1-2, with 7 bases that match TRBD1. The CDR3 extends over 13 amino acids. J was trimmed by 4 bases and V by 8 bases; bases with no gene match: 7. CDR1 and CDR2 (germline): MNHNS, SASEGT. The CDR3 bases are TGTGCCAGCCTCGGGACAGCTACCTATGGCTACACCTTC. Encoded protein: CASLGTATYGYTF.

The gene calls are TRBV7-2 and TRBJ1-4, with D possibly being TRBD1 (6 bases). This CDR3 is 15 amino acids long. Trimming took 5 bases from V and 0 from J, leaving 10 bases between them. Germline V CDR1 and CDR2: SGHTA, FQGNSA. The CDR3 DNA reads TGTGCCAGCAGCAGAACAGGGCCAACTAATGAAAAACTGTTTTTT. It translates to CASSRTGPTNEKLFF.

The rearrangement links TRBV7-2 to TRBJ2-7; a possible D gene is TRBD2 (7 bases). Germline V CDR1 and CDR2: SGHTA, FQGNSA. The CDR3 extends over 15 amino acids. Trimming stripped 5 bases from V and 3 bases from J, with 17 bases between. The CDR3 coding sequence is TGTGCCAGCAGCACCGGGGGCGGGAGTATCTACGAGCAGTACTTC. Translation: CASSTGGGSIYEQYF. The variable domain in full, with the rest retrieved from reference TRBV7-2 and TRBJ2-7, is GAGVSQSPSNKVTEKGKDVELRCDPISGHTALYWYRQSLGQGLEFLIYFQGNSAPDKSGLPSDRFSAERTGGSVSTLTIQRTQQEDSAVYLCASSTGGGSIYEQYFGPGTRLTVT.

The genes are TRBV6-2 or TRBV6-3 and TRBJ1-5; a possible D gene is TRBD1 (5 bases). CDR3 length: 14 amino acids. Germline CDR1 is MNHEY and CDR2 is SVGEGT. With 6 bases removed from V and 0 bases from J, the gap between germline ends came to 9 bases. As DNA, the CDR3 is TGTGCCAGCAGGGGACGGGGTAGCAATCAGCCCCAGCATTTT. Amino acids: CASRGRGSNQPQHF.

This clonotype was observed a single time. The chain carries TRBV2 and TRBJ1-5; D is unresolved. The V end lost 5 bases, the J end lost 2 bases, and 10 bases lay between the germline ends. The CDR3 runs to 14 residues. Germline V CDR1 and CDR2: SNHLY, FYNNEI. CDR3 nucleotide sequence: TGTGCCAGCAGTTCAGAAAATGGCAATCAGCCCCAGCATTTT. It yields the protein CASSSENGNQPQHF.

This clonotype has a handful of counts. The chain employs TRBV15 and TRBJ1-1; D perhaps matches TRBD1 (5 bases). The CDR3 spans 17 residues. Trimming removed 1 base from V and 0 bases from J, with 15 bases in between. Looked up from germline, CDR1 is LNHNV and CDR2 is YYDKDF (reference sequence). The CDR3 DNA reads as TGTGCCACCAGCAGAGTAGTACAGGCGGGGATGAACACTGAAGCTTTCTTT. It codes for CATSRVVQAGMNTEAFF.

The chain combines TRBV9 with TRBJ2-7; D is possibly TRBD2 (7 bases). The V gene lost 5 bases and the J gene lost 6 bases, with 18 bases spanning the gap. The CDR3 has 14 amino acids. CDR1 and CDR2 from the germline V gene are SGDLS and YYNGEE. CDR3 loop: CASSVGGGGGEQYF. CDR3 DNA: TGTGCCAGCAGTGTGGGAGGGGGAGGTGGCGAGCAGTACTTC.

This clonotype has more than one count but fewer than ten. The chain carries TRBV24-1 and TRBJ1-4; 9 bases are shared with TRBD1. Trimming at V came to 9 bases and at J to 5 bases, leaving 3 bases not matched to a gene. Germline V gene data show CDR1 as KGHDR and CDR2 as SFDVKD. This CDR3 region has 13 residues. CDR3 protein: CATSGQGNEKLFF. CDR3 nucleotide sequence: TGTGCCACCTCTGGACAGGGGAATGAAAAACTGTTTTTT.

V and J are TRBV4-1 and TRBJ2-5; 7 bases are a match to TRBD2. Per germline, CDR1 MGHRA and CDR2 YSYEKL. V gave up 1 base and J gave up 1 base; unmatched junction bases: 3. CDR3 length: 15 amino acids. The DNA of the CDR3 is TGCGCCAGCAGCCAAGGAGGCGGGGGCCAAGAGACCCAGTACTTC. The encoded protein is CASSQGGGGQETQYF.

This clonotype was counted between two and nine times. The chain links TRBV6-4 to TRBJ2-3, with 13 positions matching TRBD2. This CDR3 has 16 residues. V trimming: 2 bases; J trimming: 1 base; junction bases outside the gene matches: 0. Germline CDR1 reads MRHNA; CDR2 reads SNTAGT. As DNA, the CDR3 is TGTGCCAGCAGTGACGGGACTAGCGGGGGCACAGATACGCAGTATTTT. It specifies CASSDGTSGGTDTQYF.